Listed below are T cell receptor beta chains from one sample, sequenced in a study of regulatory T cells in long-lasting Graves disease. TCRdb recomputed calls from the multiplex PCR reads with MiXCR, one row per CDR3 protein. Found here are a few hundred thousand distinct CDR3 sequences, over 20% of them singletons; the top ten hold approximately 14%. Sequences were derived from peripheral blood mononuclear cells (PBMCs), sampled at new diagnosis, from a patient treated with antithyroid drugs. Receptors were obtained from a female donor with Graves disease. Both conserved end residues are part of each CDR3. A D gene is named only where the DNA matches it firmly. Size tells how often a clone was seen (once, few, many) or the class of an expanded clone, and some rows leave it out.

TRBD2 TRBJ2-1 TRBV18 . CASSPTSDVMNKQFF TGTGCCAGCTCACCGACTAGCGATGTGATGAATAAGCAGTTCTTC
TRBD1 TRBJ1-5 TRBV5-1 many CASSLQGDQPQHF TGTGCCAGCAGCCTACAGGGGGATCAGCCCCAGCATTTT
TRBD1 TRBJ1-2 TRBV4-2 many CASSQPGTGGDYGYTF TGTGCCAGCAGCCAACCCGGGACAGGGGGCGACTATGGCTACACCTTC
TRBD2 TRBJ2-2 TRBV6-2/TRBV6-3 . CASSWEAGATGELFF TGTGCCAGCAGTTGGGAAGCGGGAGCGACCGGGGAGCTGTTTTTT
. TRBJ2-7 TRBV6-1 few CASRVGRRASNYEQYF TGTGCCAGCAGGGTGGGCCGACGGGCCTCTAACTACGAGCAGTACTTC
. TRBJ2-2 TRBV2 many CASRVEAGELFF TGTGCCAGCAGGGTAGAAGCCGGGGAGCTGTTTTTT
. TRBJ2-7 TRBV7-9 many CASSFAGDYEQYF TGTGCCAGCAGCTTCGCTGGGGACTACGAGCAGTACTTC
. TRBJ2-7 TRBV6-5 many CASSYKGAPSYEQYF TGTGCCAGCAGTTACAAAGGCGCCCCGTCCTACGAGCAGTACTTC
. TRBJ1-5 TRBV19 few CASLGGGRNQPQHF TGTGCCAGTCTTGGTGGAGGGAGGAATCAGCCCCAGCATTTT
TRBD2 TRBJ2-1 TRBV27 many CASRFTGRATYNEQFF TGTGCCAGCAGGTTCACGGGGAGGGCTACCTACAATGAGCAGTTCTTC
. TRBJ2-2 TRBV6-1 few CASKGRRGELFF TGTGCCAGCAAGGGAAGGCGCGGGGAGCTGTTTTTT
. TRBJ2-5 TRBV12-3/TRBV12-4 many CASSLAAVETQYF TGTGCCAGCAGTTTGGCAGCGGTAGAGACCCAGTACTTC
TRBD1 TRBJ1-3 TRBV28 many CASSPHGQGGNTIYF TGTGCCAGCAGTCCCCACGGACAGGGAGGAAACACCATATATTTT
. TRBJ2-2 TRBV6-1 many CASLSGANTGELFF TGTGCCAGCTTAAGCGGCGCGAACACCGGGGAGCTGTTTTTT
. TRBJ1-2 TRBV20-1 few CSARVSTGPYGYTF TGCAGTGCTAGAGTTTCGACAGGCCCCTATGGCTACACCTTC
. TRBJ1-5 TRBV12-3/TRBV12-4 many CASSTGDGGNQPQHF TGTGCCAGCAGTACCGGGGACGGGGGCAATCAGCCCCAGCATTTT
. TRBJ2-2 TRBV5-1 . CASSLSAGSNTGELFF TGCGCCAGCAGCTTGTCGGCGGGTTCGAACACCGGGGAGCTGTTTTTT
. TRBJ2-7 TRBV20-1 many CSAHLGGLNEQYF TGCAGTGCTCATTTGGGGGGGCTCAACGAGCAGTACTTC
. TRBJ2-3 TRBV5-1 many CASSLEGDTQYF TGCGCCAGCAGCTTGGAGGGAGATACGCAGTATTTT
. TRBJ2-6 TRBV7-9 . CASSLSSLGSGANVLTF TGTGCCAGCAGCTTATCGTCCCTCGGCTCTGGGGCCAACGTCCTGACTTTC
TRBD2 TRBJ2-3 TRBV4-3 few CASSNRGGLSTDTQYF TGCGCCAGCAGCAATCGGGGGGGGTTGAGCACAGATACGCAGTATTTT
. TRBJ2-2 TRBV19 . CATRRGFNTGELFF TGTGCCACCCGCCGGGGGTTCAACACCGGGGAGCTGTTTTTT
. TRBJ2-5 TRBV9 many CASSVAAAGETQYF TGTGCCAGCAGCGTAGCGGCCGCGGGGGAGACCCAGTACTTC
TRBD2 TRBJ2-1 TRBV5-5 . CASSFIASLAGVHNEQFF TGTGCCAGCAGCTTCATTGCTTCACTAGCGGGGGTACACAATGAGCAGTTCTTC